The T cell receptor (beta chain) described here comes from a study of vaccination and CD4 T cells after COVID-19. This clonotype was counted once. Its antigen is currently unknown. Cultured CD4+ T-cell DNA underwent Oncomine TCR Beta short-read sequencing. TCRdb fed the PCR reads into MiXCR, producing one record per CDR3 protein. Of thousands of distinct CDR3 sequences detected, more than 20% appear once; the ten largest clones hold about 20%. The treatment: approximately 9-day PBMC culture with coronavirus spike peptide pools or control peptides (ViraFEST assay). The CDR3 contains 14 residues. V lost 3 bases and J lost 6, with 11 bases in between.

V gene TRBV12-3 or TRBV12-4 combines with J gene TRBJ2-2; weak D call: TRBD1 (5 bases). The sequenced sample was cultured CD4+ T cells from blood. The TCR sequence derives from a human donor with COVID-19. The CDR3 protein is CASSFKGASGELFF. CDR3 sequence (DNA): TGTGCCAGCAGTTTTAAAGGGGCGTCCGGGGAGCTGTTTTTT.